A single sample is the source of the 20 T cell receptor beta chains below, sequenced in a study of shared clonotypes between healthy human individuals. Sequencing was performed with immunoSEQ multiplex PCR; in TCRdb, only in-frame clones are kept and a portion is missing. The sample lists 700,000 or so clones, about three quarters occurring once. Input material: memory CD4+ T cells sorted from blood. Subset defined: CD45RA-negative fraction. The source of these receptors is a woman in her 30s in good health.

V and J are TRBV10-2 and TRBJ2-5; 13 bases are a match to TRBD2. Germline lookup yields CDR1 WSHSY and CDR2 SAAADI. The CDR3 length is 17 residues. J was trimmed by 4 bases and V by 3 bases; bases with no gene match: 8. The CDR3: CASSERTSGRVVETQYF. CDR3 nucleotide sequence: TGCGCCAGCAGTGAAAGGACTAGCGGGAGAGTAGTAGAGACCCAGTACTTC.

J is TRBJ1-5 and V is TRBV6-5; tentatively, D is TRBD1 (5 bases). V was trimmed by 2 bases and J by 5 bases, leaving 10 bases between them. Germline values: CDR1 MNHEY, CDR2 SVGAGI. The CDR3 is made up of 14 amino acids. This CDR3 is CASSYGGADQPQHF. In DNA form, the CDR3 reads TGTGCCAGCAGTTACGGAGGGGCCGATCAGCCCCAGCATTTT.

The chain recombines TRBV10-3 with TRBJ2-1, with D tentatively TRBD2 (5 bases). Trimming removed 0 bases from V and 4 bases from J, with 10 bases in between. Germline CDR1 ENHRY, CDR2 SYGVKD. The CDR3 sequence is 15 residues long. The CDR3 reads CAISESSGGYNEQFF. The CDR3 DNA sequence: TGTGCCATCAGTGAGTCGAGCGGTGGTTACAATGAGCAGTTCTTC.

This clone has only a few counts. The chain's CDR3 is CASSFRTSGRYEQYF. DNA for the CDR3: TGTGCCAGCAGCTTCCGGACTAGCGGGAGATACGAGCAGTACTTC. The V gene is TRBV11-1, the J gene TRBJ2-7; TRBD2 aligns across 13 bases. The CDR3 length is 15 residues. The germline V gene encodes CDR1 SGHAT and CDR2 FQDESV (reference sequence). The ends lost 3 bases at V and 4 bases at J; junction bases unmatched: 3.

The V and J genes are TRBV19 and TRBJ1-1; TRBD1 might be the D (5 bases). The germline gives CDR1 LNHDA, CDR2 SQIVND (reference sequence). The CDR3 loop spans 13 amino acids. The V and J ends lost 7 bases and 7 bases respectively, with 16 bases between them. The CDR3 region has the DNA TGTGCCAGTATTGGAGACAGAGACATTGAAGCTTTCTTT. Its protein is CASIGDRDIEAFF.

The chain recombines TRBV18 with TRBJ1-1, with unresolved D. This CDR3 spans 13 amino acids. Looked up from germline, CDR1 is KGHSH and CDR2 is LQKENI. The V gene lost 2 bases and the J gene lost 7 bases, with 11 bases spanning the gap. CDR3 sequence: CASSPNPASEAFF. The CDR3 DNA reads TGTGCCAGCTCACCAAATCCGGCCAGTGAAGCTTTCTTT.

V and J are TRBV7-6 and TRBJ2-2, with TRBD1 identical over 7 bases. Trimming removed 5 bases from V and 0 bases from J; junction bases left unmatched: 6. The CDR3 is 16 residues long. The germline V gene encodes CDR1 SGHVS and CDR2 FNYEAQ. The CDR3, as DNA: TGTGCCAGCAGCCAACGGACAGGAACGAACACCGGGGAGCTGTTTTTT. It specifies CASSQRTGTNTGELFF.

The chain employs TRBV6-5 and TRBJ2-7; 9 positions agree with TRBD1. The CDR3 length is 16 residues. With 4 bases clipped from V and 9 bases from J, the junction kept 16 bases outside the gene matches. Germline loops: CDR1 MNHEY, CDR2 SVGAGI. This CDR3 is CASSSTGGLGYKGQYF. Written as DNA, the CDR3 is TGTGCCAGCAGTTCCACAGGGGGCTTGGGGTATAAGGGGCAGTACTTC.

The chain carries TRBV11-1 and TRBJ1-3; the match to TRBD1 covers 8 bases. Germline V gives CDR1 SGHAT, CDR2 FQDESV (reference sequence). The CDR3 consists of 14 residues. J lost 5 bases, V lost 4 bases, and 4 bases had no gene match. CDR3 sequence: CASSSRTGRNTIYF. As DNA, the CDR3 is TGTGCCAGCAGCTCGAGGACAGGGAGAAACACCATATATTTT.

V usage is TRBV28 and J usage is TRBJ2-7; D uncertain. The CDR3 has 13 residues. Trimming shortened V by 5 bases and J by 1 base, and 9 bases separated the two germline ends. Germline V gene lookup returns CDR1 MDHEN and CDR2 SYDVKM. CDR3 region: CASSARGSYEQYF. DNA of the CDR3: TGTGCCAGCAGTGCTCGAGGATCCTACGAGCAGTACTTC.

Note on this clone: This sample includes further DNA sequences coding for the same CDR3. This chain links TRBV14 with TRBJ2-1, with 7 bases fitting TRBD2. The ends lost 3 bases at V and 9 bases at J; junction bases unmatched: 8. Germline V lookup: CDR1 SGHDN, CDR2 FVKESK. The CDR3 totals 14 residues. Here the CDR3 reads CASSQDWEGGEQFF. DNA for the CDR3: TGTGCCAGCAGCCAGGACTGGGAGGGCGGTGAGCAGTTCTTC.

The CDR3 region has the DNA TGTGCCAGCAGTGGAACCGGGACAGGGCGCCCCGAGCAGTACTTC. Its translation is CASSGTGTGRPEQYF. The chain carries TRBV28 and TRBJ2-7; 9 bases match TRBD1. The CDR3 extends over 15 amino acids. The J segment lost 6 bases and the V segment lost 5 bases, leaving 11 bases of the junction unmatched. From germline, CDR1 is MDHEN and CDR2 SYDVKM.

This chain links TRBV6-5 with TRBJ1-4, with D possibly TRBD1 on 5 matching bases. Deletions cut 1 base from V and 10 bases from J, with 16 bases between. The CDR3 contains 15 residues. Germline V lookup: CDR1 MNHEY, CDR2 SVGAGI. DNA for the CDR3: TGTGCCAGCAGTTACTTTAAGGGGTACGGGGGAAAACTGTTTTTT. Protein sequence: CASSYFKGYGGKLFF.

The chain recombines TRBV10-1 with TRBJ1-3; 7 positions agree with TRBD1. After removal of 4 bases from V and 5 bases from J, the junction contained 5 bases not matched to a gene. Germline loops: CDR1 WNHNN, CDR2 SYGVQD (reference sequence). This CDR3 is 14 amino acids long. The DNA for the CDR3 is TGCGCCAGCAGTGCCGGACAGGTCCGAAACACCATATATTTT. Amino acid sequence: CASSAGQVRNTIYF.

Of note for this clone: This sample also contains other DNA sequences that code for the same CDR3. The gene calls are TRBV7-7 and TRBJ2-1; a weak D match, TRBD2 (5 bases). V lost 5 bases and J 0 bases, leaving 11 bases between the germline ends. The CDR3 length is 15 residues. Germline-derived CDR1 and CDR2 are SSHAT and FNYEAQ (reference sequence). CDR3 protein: CASSKTGSSYNEQFF. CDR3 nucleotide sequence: TGTGCCAGCAGCAAAACTGGGAGCTCCTACAATGAGCAGTTCTTC.

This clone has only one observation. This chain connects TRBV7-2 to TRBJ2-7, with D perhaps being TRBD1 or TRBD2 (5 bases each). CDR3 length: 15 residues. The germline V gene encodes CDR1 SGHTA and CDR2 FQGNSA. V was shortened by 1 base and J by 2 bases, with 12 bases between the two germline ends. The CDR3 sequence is CASSLGGGGPYEQYF. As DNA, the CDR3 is TGTGCCAGCAGCTTAGGTGGTGGGGGACCCTACGAGCAGTACTTC.

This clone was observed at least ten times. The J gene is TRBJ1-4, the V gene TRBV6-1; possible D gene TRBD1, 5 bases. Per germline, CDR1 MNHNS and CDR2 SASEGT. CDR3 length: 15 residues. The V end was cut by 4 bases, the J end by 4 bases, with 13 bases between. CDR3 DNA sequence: TGTGCCAGCAGTGTGCGACAGAGAGATAATGAAAAACTGTTTTTT. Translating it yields CASSVRQRDNEKLFF.

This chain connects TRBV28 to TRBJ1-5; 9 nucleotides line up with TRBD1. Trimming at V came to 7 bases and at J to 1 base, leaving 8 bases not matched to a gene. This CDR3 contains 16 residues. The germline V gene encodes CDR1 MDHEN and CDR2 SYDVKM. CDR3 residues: CASTSQTGGSNQPQHF. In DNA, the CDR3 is TGTGCCAGCACCTCCCAGACAGGGGGGAGCAATCAGCCCCAGCATTTT.

CDR3 sequence (DNA): TGTGCCAGTAGTACAAGAACTAGATCAGCCTACAATGAGCAGTTCTTC. The encoded protein is CASSTRTRSAYNEQFF. The rearrangement uses TRBV19 and TRBJ2-1; TRBD2 might be the D (5 bases). The V end lost 4 bases, the J end lost 2 bases, and 15 bases lay between the germline ends. The CDR3 consists of 16 residues. Germline lookup yields CDR1 LNHDA and CDR2 SQIVND (reference sequence).

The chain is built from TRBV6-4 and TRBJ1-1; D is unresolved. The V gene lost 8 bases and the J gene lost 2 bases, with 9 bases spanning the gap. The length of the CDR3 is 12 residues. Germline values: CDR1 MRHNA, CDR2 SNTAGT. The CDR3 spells CASRSGNTEAFF. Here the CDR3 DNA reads TGTGCCAGCCGGTCAGGAAACACTGAAGCTTTCTTT.